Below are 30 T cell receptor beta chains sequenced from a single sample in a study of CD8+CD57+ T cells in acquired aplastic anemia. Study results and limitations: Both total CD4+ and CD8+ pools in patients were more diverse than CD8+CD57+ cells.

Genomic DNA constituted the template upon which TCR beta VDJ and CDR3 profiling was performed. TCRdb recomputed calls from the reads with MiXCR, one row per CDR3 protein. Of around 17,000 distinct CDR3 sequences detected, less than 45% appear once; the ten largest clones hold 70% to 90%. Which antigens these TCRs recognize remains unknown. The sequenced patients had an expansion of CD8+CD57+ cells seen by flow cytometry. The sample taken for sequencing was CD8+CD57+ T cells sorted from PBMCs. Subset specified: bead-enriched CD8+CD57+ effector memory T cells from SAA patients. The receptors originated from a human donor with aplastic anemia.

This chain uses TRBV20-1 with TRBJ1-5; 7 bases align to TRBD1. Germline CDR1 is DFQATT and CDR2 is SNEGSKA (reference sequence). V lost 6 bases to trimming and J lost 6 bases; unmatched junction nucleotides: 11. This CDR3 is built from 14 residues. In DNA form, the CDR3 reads TGCAGTGCCCCCGACAGGGCCTTGGGTCAGCCCCAGCATTTT. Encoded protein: CSAPDRALGQPQHF.

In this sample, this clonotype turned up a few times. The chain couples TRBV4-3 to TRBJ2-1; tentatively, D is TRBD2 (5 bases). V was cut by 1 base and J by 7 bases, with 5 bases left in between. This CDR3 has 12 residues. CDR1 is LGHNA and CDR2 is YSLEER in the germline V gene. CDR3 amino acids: CASSQAGNEQFF. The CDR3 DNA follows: TGCGCCAGCAGCCAAGCGGGGAATGAGCAGTTCTTC.

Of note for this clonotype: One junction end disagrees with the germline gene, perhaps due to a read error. This CDR3 is CASSNNRGSYGQHF. The CDR3 bases are TGTGCCAGCAGCAACAACAGGGGCTCCTACGGGCAGCACTTC. V gene TRBV5-6 combines with J gene TRBJ2-7, with 7 positions matching TRBD1. The CDR3 sequence is 14 residues long. Germline CDR1 reads SGHDT; CDR2 reads YYEEEE.

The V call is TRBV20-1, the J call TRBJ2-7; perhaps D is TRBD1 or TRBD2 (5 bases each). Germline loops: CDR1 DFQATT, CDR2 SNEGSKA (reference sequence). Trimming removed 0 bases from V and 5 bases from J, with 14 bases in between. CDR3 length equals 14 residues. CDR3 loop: CSARDFGGGDEQYF. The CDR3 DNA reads TGCAGTGCTAGAGATTTCGGTGGGGGAGACGAGCAGTACTTC.

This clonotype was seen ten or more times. CDR3 bases: TGTGCCAGCAGTCTAGCGGGTACCCTCTACAATGAGCAGTTCTTC. Encoded protein: CASSLAGTLYNEQFF. The chain recombines TRBV6-2 or TRBV6-3 with TRBJ2-1, with 8 bases lining up with TRBD2. This CDR3 has 15 amino acids. The germline V gene has CDR1 MNHEY and CDR2 SVGEGT. The V and J ends lost 5 bases and 3 bases, in that order; junction bases with no gene match: 6.

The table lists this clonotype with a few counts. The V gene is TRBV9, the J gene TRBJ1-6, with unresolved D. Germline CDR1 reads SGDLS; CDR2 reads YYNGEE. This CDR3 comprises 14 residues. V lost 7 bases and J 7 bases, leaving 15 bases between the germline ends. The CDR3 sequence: CASGRQLDNSPLHF. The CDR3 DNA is TGTGCCAGCGGGAGGCAGCTTGACAATTCACCCCTCCACTTT. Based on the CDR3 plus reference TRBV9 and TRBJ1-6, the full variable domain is DSGVTQTPKHLITATGQRVTLRCSPRSGDLSVYWYQQSLDQGLQFLIQYYNGEERAKGNILERFSAQQFPDLHSELNLSSLELGDSALYFCASGRQLDNSPLHFGNGTRLTVT.

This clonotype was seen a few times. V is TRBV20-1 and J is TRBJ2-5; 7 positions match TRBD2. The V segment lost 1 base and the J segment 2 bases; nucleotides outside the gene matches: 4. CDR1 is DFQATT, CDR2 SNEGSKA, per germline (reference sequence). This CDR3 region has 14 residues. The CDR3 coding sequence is TGCAGTGCTAGAGGAACTAGCGAACAAGAGACCCAGTACTTC. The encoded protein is CSARGTSEQETQYF.

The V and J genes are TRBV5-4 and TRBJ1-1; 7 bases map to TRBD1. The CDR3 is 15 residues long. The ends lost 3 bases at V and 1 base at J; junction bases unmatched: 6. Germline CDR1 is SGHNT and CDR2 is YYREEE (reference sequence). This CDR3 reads CASSSQQGGNTEAFF. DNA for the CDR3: TGTGCCAGCAGCTCCCAGCAGGGGGGGAACACTGAAGCTTTCTTT.

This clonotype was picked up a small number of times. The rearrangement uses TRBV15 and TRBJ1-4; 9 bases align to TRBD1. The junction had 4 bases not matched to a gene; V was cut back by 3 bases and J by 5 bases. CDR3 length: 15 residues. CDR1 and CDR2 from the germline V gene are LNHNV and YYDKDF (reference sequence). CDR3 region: CATSSRDRENEKLFF. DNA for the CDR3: TGTGCCACCAGCAGCCGGGACAGGGAAAATGAAAAACTGTTTTTT.

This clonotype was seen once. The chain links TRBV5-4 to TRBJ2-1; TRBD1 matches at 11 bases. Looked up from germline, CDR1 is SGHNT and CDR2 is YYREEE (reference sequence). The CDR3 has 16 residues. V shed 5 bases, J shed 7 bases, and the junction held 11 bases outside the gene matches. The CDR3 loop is CASRSKGQGARNEQFF. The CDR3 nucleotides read TGTGCCAGCAGATCCAAAGGACAGGGGGCGCGTAATGAGCAGTTCTTC.

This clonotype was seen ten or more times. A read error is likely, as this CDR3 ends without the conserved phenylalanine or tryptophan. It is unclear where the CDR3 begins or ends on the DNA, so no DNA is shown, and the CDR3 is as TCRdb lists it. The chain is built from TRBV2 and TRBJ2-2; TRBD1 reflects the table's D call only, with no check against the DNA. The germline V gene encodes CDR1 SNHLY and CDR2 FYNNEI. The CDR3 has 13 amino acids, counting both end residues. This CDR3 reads CASSQDSPGELFY.

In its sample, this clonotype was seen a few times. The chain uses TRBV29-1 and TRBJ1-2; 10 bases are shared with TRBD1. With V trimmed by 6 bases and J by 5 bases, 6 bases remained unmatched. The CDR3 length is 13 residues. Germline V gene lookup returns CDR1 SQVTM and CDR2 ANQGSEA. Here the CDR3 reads CSVARQGAYGYTF. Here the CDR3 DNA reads TGCAGCGTCGCAAGACAGGGGGCGTATGGCTACACCTTC. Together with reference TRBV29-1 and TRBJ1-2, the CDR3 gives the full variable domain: SAVISQKPSRDICQRGTSLTIQCQVDSQVTMMFWYRQQPGQSLTLIATANQGSEATYESGFVIDKFPISRPNLTFSTLTVSNMSPEDSSIYLCSVARQGAYGYTFGSGTRLTVV.

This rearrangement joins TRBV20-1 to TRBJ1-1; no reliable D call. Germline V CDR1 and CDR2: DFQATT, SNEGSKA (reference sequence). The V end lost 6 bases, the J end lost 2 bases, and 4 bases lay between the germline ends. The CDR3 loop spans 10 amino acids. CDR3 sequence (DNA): TGCAGTGCAGACAACACTGAAGCTTTCTTT. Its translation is CSADNTEAFF.

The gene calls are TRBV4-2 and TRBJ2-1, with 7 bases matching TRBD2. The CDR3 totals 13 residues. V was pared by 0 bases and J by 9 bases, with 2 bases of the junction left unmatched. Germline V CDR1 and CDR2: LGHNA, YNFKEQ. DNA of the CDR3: TGTGCCAGCAGCCAAGAGGGGGGGAGTGAGCAGTTCTTC. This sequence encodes CASSQEGGSEQFF.

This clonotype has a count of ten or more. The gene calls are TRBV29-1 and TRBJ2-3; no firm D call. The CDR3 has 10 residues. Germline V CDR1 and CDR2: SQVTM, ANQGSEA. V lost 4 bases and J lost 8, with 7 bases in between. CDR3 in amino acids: CSVVWGTQYF. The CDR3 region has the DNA TGCAGCGTTGTTTGGGGTACGCAGTATTTT.

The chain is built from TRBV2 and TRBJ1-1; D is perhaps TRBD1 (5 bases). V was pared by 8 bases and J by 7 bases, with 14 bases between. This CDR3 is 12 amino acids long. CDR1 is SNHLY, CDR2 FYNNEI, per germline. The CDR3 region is CASVDGGIEAFF. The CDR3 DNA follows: TGTGCCAGCGTCGACGGGGGGATTGAAGCTTTCTTT.

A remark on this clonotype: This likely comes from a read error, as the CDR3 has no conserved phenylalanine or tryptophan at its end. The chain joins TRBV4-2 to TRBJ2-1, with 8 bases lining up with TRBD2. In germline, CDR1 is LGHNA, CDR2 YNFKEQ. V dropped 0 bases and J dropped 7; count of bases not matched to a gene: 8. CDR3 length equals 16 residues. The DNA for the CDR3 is TGTGCCAGCAGCCAAGAAACGAGCGGGGGACCGAATGAGCAGTTCCTC. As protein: CASSQETSGGPNEQFL.

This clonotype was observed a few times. The CDR3 spells CASSLAGNGYTF. The CDR3 DNA reads as TGTGCCAGCAGCTTGGCAGGCAACGGCTACACCTTC. The chain combines TRBV5-5 with TRBJ1-2, with D uncertain. The CDR3 is 12 amino acids. Trimming removed 0 bases at V and 8 bases at J, with 8 bases between. The germline V gene has CDR1 SGHKS and CDR2 YYEKEE (reference sequence). Using reference TRBV5-5 and TRBJ1-2 for the parts outside the CDR3, the full variable domain is DAGVTQSPTHLIKTRGQQVTLRCSPISGHKSVSWYQQVLGQGPQFIFQYYEKEERGRGNFPDRFSARQFPNYSSELNVNALLLGDSALYLCASSLAGNGYTFGSGTRLTVV.

CDR3 residues: CASSLWGTGELFF. Written as DNA, the CDR3 is TGTGCCAGCAGCTTATGGGGCACCGGGGAGCTGTTTTTT. This chain joins TRBV11-3 and TRBJ2-2, with D hard to call. The CDR3 extends over 13 amino acids. Germline-derived CDR1 and CDR2 are SGHNT and YENEEA. The germline V and J ends were trimmed by 2 bases and 4 bases, with 5 bases remaining between them.

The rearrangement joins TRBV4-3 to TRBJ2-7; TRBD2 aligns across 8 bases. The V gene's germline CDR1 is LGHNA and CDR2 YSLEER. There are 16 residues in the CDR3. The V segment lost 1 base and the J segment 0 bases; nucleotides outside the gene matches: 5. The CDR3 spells CASSQGSGSSSYEQYF. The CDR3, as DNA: TGCGCCAGCAGCCAAGGAAGCGGGAGTTCCTCCTACGAGCAGTACTTC.

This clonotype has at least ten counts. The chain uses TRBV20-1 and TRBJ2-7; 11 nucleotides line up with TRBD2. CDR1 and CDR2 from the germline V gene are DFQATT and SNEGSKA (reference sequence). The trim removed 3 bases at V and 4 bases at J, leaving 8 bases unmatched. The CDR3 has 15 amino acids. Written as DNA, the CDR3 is TGCAGTGCTAGGGCACTAGCGGGGGCGTTATACGAGCAGTACTTC. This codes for CSARALAGALYEQYF.

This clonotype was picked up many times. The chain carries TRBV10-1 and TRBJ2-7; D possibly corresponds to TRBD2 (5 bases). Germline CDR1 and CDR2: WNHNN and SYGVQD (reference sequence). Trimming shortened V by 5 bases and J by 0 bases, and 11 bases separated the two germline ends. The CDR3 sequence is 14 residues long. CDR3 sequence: CASSKDSASYEQYF. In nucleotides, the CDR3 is TGCGCCAGCAGTAAGGATAGCGCCTCCTACGAGCAGTACTTC.

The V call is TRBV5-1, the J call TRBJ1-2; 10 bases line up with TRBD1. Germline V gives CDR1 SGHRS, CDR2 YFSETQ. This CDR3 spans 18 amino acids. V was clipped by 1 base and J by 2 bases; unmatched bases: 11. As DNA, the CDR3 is TGCGCCAGCAGCTTGCCCCACAGGACAGGGGGAAAGAACTATGGCTACACCTTC. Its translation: CASSLPHRTGGKNYGYTF.

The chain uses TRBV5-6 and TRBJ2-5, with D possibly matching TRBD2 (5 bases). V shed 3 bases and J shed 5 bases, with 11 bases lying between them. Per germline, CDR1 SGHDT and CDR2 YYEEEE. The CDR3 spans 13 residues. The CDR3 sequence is CASSSWGDETQYF. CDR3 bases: TGTGCCAGCAGCTCGTGGGGAGACGAGACCCAGTACTTC.

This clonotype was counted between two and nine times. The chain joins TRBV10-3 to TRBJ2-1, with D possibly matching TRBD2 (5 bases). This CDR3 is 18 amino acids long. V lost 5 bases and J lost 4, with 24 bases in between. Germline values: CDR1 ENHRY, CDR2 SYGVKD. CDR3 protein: CAISSPTWEAVTYNEQFF. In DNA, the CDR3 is TGTGCCATCAGTTCACCCACCTGGGAAGCGGTTACATACAATGAGCAGTTCTTC.

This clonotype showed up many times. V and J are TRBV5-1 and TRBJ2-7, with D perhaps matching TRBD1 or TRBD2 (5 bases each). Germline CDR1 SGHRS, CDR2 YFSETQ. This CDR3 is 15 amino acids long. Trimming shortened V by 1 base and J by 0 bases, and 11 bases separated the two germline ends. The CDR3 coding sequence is TGCGCCAGCAGCTTGCTGGGGACCTACTCCTACGAGCAGTACTTC. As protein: CASSLLGTYSYEQYF.

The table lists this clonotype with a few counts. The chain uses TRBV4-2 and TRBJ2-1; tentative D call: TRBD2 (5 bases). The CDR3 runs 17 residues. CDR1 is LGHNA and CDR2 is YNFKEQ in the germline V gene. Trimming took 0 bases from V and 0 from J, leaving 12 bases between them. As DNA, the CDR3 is TGTGCCAGCAGCCAAGAGGGCGGGTTATTCTCCTACAATGAGCAGTTCTTC. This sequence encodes CASSQEGGLFSYNEQFF.

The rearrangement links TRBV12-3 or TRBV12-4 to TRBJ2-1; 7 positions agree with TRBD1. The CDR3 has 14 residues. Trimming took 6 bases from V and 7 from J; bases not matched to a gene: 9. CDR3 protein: CASSQAQGLNEQFF. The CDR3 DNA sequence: TGTGCCAGCAGCCAAGCACAGGGGTTGAATGAGCAGTTCTTC.

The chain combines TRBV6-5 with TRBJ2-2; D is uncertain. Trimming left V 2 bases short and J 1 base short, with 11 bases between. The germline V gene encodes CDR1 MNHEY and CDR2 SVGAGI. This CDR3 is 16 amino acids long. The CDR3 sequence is CASSYNQDLNTGELFF. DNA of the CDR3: TGTGCCAGCAGTTACAATCAAGACCTGAACACCGGGGAGCTGTTTTTT.

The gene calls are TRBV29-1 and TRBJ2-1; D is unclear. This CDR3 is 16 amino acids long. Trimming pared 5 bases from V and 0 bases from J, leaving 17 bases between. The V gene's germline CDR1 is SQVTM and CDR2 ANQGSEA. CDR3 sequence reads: CSVRTSKPSSYNEQFF. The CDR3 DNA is TGCAGCGTTAGAACTTCGAAGCCGAGCTCCTACAATGAGCAGTTCTTC.